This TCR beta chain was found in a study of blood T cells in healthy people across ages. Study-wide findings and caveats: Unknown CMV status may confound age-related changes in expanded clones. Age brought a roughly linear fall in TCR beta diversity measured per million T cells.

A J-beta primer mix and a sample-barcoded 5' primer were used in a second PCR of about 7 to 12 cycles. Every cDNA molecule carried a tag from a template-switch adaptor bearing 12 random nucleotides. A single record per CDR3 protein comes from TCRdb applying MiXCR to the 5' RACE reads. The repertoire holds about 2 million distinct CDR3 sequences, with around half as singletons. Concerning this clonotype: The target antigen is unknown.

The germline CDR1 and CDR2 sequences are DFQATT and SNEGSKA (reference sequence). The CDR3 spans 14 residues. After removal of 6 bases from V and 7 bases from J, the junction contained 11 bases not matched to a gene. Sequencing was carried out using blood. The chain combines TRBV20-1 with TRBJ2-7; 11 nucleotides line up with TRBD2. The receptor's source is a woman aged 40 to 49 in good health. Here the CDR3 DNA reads TGCAGTGCCCGAGGACTAGCGGGTTTTTCTGAGCAGTACTTC. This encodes CSARGLAGFSEQYF.